This record looks at one T cell receptor (beta chain) sequence and its context. Its antigen is not yet known. The sample holds no much larger clone one base away, and base qualities are not on file. This sample was included in a study of graft-versus-host responses after intestinal transplantation listed by TCRdb under 2021. A note on the overall study: Recipients received multivisceral, liver-intestinal, or isolated intestinal transplants. Every recipient was given anti-thymocyte globulin induction, followed by roughly 3 years of maintenance tacrolimus and steroids. Graft-versus-host and host-versus-graft alloreactive T cell clones were tracked in the graft, circulation and bone marrow after intestinal transplantation using bulk TCR-beta CDR3 sequencing. Alloreactive clones were identified by sequencing pre-transplant mixed lymphocyte reaction products and comparing them with unstimulated pre-transplant donor and recipient T cells. The cohort enrolled some 23 intestinal transplant recipients, one of whom was a retransplant, and 3 patients without pretransplant specimens were excluded. A peak of at least 4% donor T cells among recipient peripheral blood mononuclear cells was the definition used for donor T cell macrochimerism. Rather than going through the commercial service, samples from a few later patients were sequenced in-house on an Illumina MiSeq and processed with MiXCR.

According to the study, the label for this sample's time point signals: cells obtained before transplantation from donor or recipient. CD3+CD4+ and CD3+CD8+ populations were FACS-sorted from unstimulated pre-transplant donor and recipient cells taken from spleen or lymph nodes. V ends up 5 bases short and J 5 bases short, with an unmatched junction base count of 6. The CDR3 runs 14 amino acids, cysteine and phenylalanine included. The sequence is cut down to CDR3 DNA, 42 bases in frame from base 1. The germline V gene gives CDR1 as MNHEY and CDR2 as SVGAGI. Beyond this particular receptor, the publication reports: Conclusions were limited by the relatively low number and heterogeneity of intestinal transplant patients. Early after transplant, peak levels of circulating GvH clones were found to be associated with declines in HvG clones. In patients with donor T cell macrochimerism, the allografts had high GvH to HvG T cell clonal ratios. GvH clones turned up in recipient bone marrow, with some appearing earlier in ileal mucosa or blood, a pattern consistent with an intestinal mucosal origin.

Library construction relied on the immunoSEQ multiplex PCR assay. For most patients, genomic DNA was isolated with the Qiagen DNeasy Blood and Tissue Kit and sent frozen to Adaptive Biotechnologies for TCR sequencing. High-throughput TCR-beta CDR3 sequencing of genomic DNA from most patients was performed by Adaptive Biotechnologies. The study's own analysis went as follows. Adaptive's ImmunoSEQ software supplied the TCR sequencing data for 15 to 20 patients, while MiXCR and VDJtools were used to process a few other patients. To correct CD4 versus CD8 sorting errors, any sequence found in both subsets at a frequency ratio below 5:1 was removed. CDR3 nucleotide sequences shared between donor and recipient were removed because their origin could not be assigned. To count as alloreactive, a clone needed at least 2-fold expansion over unstimulated cells and a minimum CFSE-low frequency of 0.002% (template counts) or 0.001% (read counts). Clones were considered mappable if detected in sequenced pre-transplant spleen, lymph node, or MLR CFSE-low populations of the donor or recipient. Cumulative frequency of alloreactive clones was calculated as a percentage of all sequences weighted by copy number. This is the immuneACCESS table as TCRdb keeps it, with only in-frame sequences that have V and J called. A part of the clones is gone; compared with another copy, unresolved V genes explain less than half, and the rest is unexplained. V and J calls and clone size follow that table, whereas D and trimming were derived from the DNA. For this sample there are approximately 68,000 clones; around 91% appear just once. 4% of the sample lies in the top ten.

Recombination joined TRBV6-5 with TRBJ1-1; TRBD1 agrees with 9 junctional bases. The starting material was unstimulated CD8+ T cells sorted from spleen or lymph node cells, obtained before transplant. The source is a human donor who was the organ donor for an intestinal transplant. Read as DNA, the sequence is TGTGCCAGCAGTGAAGGACAGGGGCTAACTGAAGCTTTCTTT. Its coded protein is CASSEGQGLTEAFF.